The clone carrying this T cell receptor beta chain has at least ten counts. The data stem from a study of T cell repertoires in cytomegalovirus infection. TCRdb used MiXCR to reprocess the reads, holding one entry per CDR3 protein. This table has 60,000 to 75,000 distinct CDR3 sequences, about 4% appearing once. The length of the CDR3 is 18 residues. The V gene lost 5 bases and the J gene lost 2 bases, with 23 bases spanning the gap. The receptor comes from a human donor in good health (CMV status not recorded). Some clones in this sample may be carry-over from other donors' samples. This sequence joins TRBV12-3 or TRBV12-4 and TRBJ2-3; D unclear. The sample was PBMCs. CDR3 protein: CASSPIGWVAKVTDTQYF. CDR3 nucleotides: TGTGCCAGCAGTCCCATAGGGTGGGTAGCAAAGGTCACAGATACGCAGTATTTT.